The entry that follows covers one TCR beta chain sequence. Its antigen remains unknown. A read error may be the cause here, since a much bigger clone is one base away. V gave up 3 bases and J gave up 3 bases, with 9 bases separating them. CDR3 length: 13 amino acids. Looked up from germline, CDR1 is MNHEY and CDR2 is SVGEGT. A modified ARM-PCR protocol with three rounds of nested PCR amplified TCRbeta. TCRdb re-analysed the multiplex PCR reads in MiXCR, keeping a single row per CDR3 protein. The data hold over 100,000 distinct CDR3 sequences, with around 75% observed a single time. This specimen comes from a study of tumor and adjacent non-tumor tissue in lung cancer. Findings and caveats of the study: Tumor repertoires had a smaller top 100 clone share than normal lung. Significantly higher TCR diversity was found in tumor than normal lung.

The template was RNA from unsorted bulk tissue. Donors were chemotherapy-naive, newly diagnosed lung cancer surgical patients in China, August–late 2014. This TCR derives from a woman in her fifties or sixties with non-small cell lung cancer. Sequenced sample: lung tumor tissue. The chain joins TRBV6-2 or TRBV6-3 to TRBJ2-7; tentative D call: TRBD2 (5 bases). CDR3: CASSYAGNYEQYF. In DNA, the CDR3 is TGTGCCAGCAGTTATGCGGGTAACTACGAGCAGTACTTC.